This T cell receptor beta chain was captured by sequencing in a study of blood T cell repertoires in COVID-19. Study details: There were acute and convalescent COVID-19 samples, and they came from the United States, Italy and Spain. PBMCs, B-cell-depleted T cells, or T cells provided the cDNA or gDNA that made up the material.

The CDR3 is made up of 14 amino acids. The V gene lost 4 bases and the J gene lost 7 bases, with 14 bases spanning the gap. Germline assignment: CDR1 SGHTA and CDR2 FQGNSA. In the original processing: Estimates of nucleated cell counts were drawn from the amplification of reference gene primers. Measured with immunoSEQ multiplex PCR; TCRdb has only the in-frame clones, and not every one. Clone size and V and J calls were adopted from that table, with D and trimming inferred from the DNA. The sample gives about 85,000 clones, around 88% of which show up once; approximately 5.1% is in the top ten. Sequencing was done on a sample of peripheral blood. This receptor was taken from a man aged 60 to 69 with acute or convalescent COVID-19. This chain links TRBV7-2 with TRBJ1-5; D perhaps matches TRBD1 (5 bases). The DNA of the CDR3 is TGTGCCAGCAGCTCAAGCGCCAGGGCCCAGCCCCAGCATTTT. This gives the protein CASSSSARAQPQHF.